What follows are 28 T cell receptor beta chains derived from one specimen sequenced in a study of long-term antiretroviral therapy in people with HIV. It was version v3.0 of the immunoSEQ assay that was run at survey level. The method was immunoSEQ multiplex PCR; TCRdb's version includes in-frame clones alone and lacks a portion of them. This table has 30,000 to 40,000 clones, 70% to 90% appearing once. Specimen: unsorted PBMCs, collected about 3.5 years after starting antiretroviral therapy. These receptor sequences come from a man between 18 and 29 years old with HIV.

The chain couples TRBV19 to TRBJ1-3; D is uncertain. This CDR3 has 16 residues. Looked up from germline, CDR1 is LNHDA and CDR2 is SQIVND (reference sequence). The V and J ends lost 3 bases and 0 bases respectively, with 12 bases between them. CDR3 sequence: CASSIGRLSSGNTIYF. The CDR3 DNA follows: TGTGCCAGTAGTATTGGGCGGCTCAGCTCTGGAAACACCATATATTTT.

The V call is TRBV12-5, the J call TRBJ1-2; a weak D match, TRBD1 (5 bases). V dropped 6 bases and J dropped 3 bases, with 14 bases sitting between them. In germline, CDR1 is LGHNT, CDR2 FRNRAP. This CDR3 is 14 amino acids long. The CDR3 reads CASGPFGTDYGYTF. DNA of the CDR3: TGTGCTAGTGGCCCTTTTGGGACGGACTATGGCTACACCTTC.

This clone was seen more than once but under ten times. The genes are TRBV4-1 and TRBJ1-2; D is unresolved. The CDR3 totals 14 residues. Germline V CDR1 and CDR2: MGHRA, YSYEKL. Trimming left V 0 bases short and J 4 bases short, with 9 bases between. The CDR3 DNA follows: TGCGCCAGCAGCCAAGATAAGGGTTCCTATGGCTACACCTTC. Protein sequence: CASSQDKGSYGYTF.

This clone was seen more than once but under ten times. The rearrangement uses TRBV5-1 and TRBJ1-5; maybe TRBD1 (6 bases). Trimming cost V 1 base and J 8 bases, with 10 bases left between them. This CDR3 contains 13 residues. Germline V CDR1 and CDR2: SGHRS, YFSETQ. The CDR3 DNA is TGCGCCAGCAGCTTGACAGGGAGGGAGCCCCAGCATTTT. Protein sequence: CASSLTGREPQHF.

The J gene is TRBJ1-5, the V gene TRBV7-9; D not certain. The CDR3 runs to 14 residues. Germline values: CDR1 SEHNR, CDR2 FQNEAQ (reference sequence). With 1 base removed from V and 1 base from J, the gap between germline ends came to 5 bases. CDR3 coding DNA: TGTGCCAGCAGCTTAGAAGGCAGCAATCAGCCCCAGCATTTT. Translation: CASSLEGSNQPQHF.

The V and J genes are TRBV7-9 and TRBJ2-2; TRBD2 agrees at 10 bases. V shed 4 bases, J shed 1 base, and the junction held 3 bases outside the gene matches. The CDR3 totals 16 residues. From germline, CDR1 is SEHNR and CDR2 FQNEAQ (reference sequence). The CDR3: CASSSSSGGNTGELFF. CDR3 DNA: TGTGCCAGCAGCTCGTCTAGCGGGGGGAACACCGGGGAGCTGTTTTTT.

The V call is TRBV2, the J call TRBJ1-2, with a possible D match to TRBD1 (5 bases). Trimming shortened V by 4 bases and J by 1 base, and 7 bases separated the two germline ends. The germline CDR1 and CDR2 sequences are SNHLY and FYNNEI. The length of the CDR3 is 13 residues. The CDR3 spells CASSVDSNYGYTF. As DNA, the CDR3 is TGTGCCAGCAGTGTTGACAGTAACTATGGCTACACCTTC.

CDR3 region: CASSSIKGGLVYNEQFF. In DNA form, the CDR3 reads TGTGCCAGCAGCTCTATAAAAGGGGGGCTAGTTTACAATGAGCAGTTCTTC. The chain combines TRBV11-2 with TRBJ2-1; the D call may be TRBD1 or TRBD2 (6 bases each). The germline V and J ends were trimmed by 4 bases and 4 bases, with 20 bases remaining between them. CDR3 size: 17 residues. The V gene's germline CDR1 is SGHAT and CDR2 FQNNGV.

The CDR3 DNA reads TGTGCCAGCAGCTTCGGCTCTACTAGCGGGAGGACCGGGGAGCTGTTTTTT. Residues: CASSFGSTSGRTGELFF. The gene calls are TRBV11-2 and TRBJ2-2; 12 bases are shared with TRBD2. The CDR3 extends over 17 amino acids. V lost 3 bases and J lost 5; bases outside the gene matches: 7. From germline, CDR1 is SGHAT and CDR2 FQNNGV. Complete variable domain (other parts from reference TRBV11-2 and TRBJ2-2): EAGVAQSPRYKIIEKRQSVAFWCNPISGHATLYWYQQILGQGPKLLIQFQNNGVVDDSQLPKDRFSAERLKGVDSTLKIQPAKLEDSAVYLCASSFGSTSGRTGELFFGEGSRLTVL.

The chain recombines TRBV19 with TRBJ2-7; 9 bases are shared with TRBD1. CDR1 LNHDA and CDR2 SQIVND come from the germline V gene (reference sequence). With V trimmed by 5 bases and J by 1 base, 3 bases remained unmatched. The CDR3 totals 14 residues. The CDR3 DNA reads TGTGCCAGTAGTCCAGACAGGGGGTCCTACGAGCAGTACTTC. Its translation is CASSPDRGSYEQYF. Drawing the rest from reference TRBV19 and TRBJ2-7, the complete variable domain is DGGITQSPKYLFRKEGQNVTLSCEQNLNHDAMYWYRQDPGQGLRLIYYSQIVNDFQKGDIAEGYSVSREKKESFPLTVTSAQKNPTAFYLCASSPDRGSYEQYFGPGTRLTVT.

This sequence joins TRBV5-1 and TRBJ1-1; 12 positions agree with TRBD1. Germline V gives CDR1 SGHRS, CDR2 YFSETQ. The CDR3 contains 18 residues. J gave up 4 bases and V 7 bases, and 17 bases lay outside the gene matches. CDR3 sequence: CASRLQPFGTGGFTEAFF. The CDR3 region has the DNA TGCGCCAGCCGACTACAACCATTCGGGACAGGGGGCTTCACTGAAGCTTTCTTT.

CDR3 region: CASSPGLPSTDTQYF. CDR3 DNA sequence: TGTGCCAGCAGCCCCGGACTGCCTAGCACAGATACGCAGTATTTT. The rearrangement links TRBV7-8 to TRBJ2-3; tentative D call: TRBD2 (5 bases). This CDR3 is built from 15 residues. CDR1 is SGHVS and CDR2 is FQNEAQ in the germline V gene. Trimming cost V 5 bases and J 0 bases, with 12 bases left between them.

V is TRBV11-2 and J is TRBJ2-7; D may match TRBD1 or TRBD2 (5 bases each). Germline CDR1 SGHAT, CDR2 FQNNGV. V gave up 6 bases and J gave up 3 bases, with 18 bases separating them. The CDR3 is 15 amino acids. CDR3 nucleotide sequence: TGTGCCAGCAGTTGGGGGAATTCCCCCGACTACGAGCAGTACTTC. This encodes CASSWGNSPDYEQYF.

The rearrangement links TRBV9 to TRBJ1-5; 7 positions agree with TRBD1. Germline V lookup: CDR1 SGDLS, CDR2 YYNGEE. V was pared by 0 bases and J by 11 bases, with 17 bases of the junction left unmatched. The CDR3 spans 17 residues. CDR3: CASSVVLQDRVEIAQHF. For the CDR3, the DNA is TGTGCCAGCAGCGTAGTCCTTCAAGACAGGGTCGAAATAGCCCAGCATTTT.

The rearrangement links TRBV12-5 to TRBJ1-3, with 7 bases aligning to TRBD1. The length of the CDR3 is 13 residues. Unmatched junction bases numbered 3, after V lost 6 bases and J lost 4 bases. Per germline, CDR1 LGHNT and CDR2 FRNRAP. In DNA, the CDR3 is TGTGCTAGTGGCACGGACAGGGGAAACACCATATATTTT. Translation: CASGTDRGNTIYF.

The chain recombines TRBV5-1 with TRBJ1-2; 8 positions agree with TRBD1. The ends lost 3 bases at V and 4 bases at J; junction bases unmatched: 2. CDR3 length: 13 amino acids. Germline loops: CDR1 SGHRS, CDR2 YFSETQ. DNA for the CDR3: TGCGCCAGCAGCTCAGGGGGCAGCTATGGCTACACCTTC. Encoded protein: CASSSGGSYGYTF.

J is TRBJ2-3 and V is TRBV10-3, with 15 bases matching TRBD2. V shed 6 bases, J shed 1 base, and the junction held 11 bases outside the gene matches. The CDR3 loop spans 19 amino acids. CDR1 ENHRY and CDR2 SYGVKD come from the germline V gene. The CDR3 DNA sequence: TGTGCCATCAGGGCCGGGACTAGCGGGGGGCCGTCCCGCACAGATACGCAGTATTTT. Translation: CAIRAGTSGGPSRTDTQYF.

The rearrangement uses TRBV5-6 and TRBJ2-1; D could derive from TRBD1 or TRBD2 (6 bases each). Germline CDR1 and CDR2: SGHDT and YYEEEE. The CDR3 runs to 12 residues. Trimming removed 4 bases at V and 9 bases at J, with 11 bases between. The CDR3 coding sequence is TGTGCCAGCAGCCTCGGGGGCGGTGAGCAGTTCTTC. As protein: CASSLGGGEQFF.

The chain joins TRBV5-5 to TRBJ1-3; D unresolved. The V and J ends lost 4 bases and 3 bases respectively, with 26 bases between them. Germline V gene lookup returns CDR1 SGHKS and CDR2 YYEKEE (reference sequence). The CDR3 is 19 amino acids. The CDR3 nucleotides are TGTGCCAGCAGCCACCGGACCGAGGAGCCTGGCCGTGTTGGAAACACCATATATTTT. Amino acid sequence: CASSHRTEEPGRVGNTIYF.

The chain joins TRBV5-8 to TRBJ2-7, with TRBD1 as a possible D gene (6 bases). CDR1 SGHTS and CDR2 YDEGEE come from the germline V gene. The CDR3 contains 15 residues. Trimming took off 1 base at V and 3 bases at J, with 14 bases between the two ends. The CDR3 coding sequence is TGTGCCAGCAGCTTGAGCAGGGGAAACATCTACGAGCAGTACTTC. It yields the protein CASSLSRGNIYEQYF.

Only a few counts were recorded for this clone. The chain joins TRBV6-1 to TRBJ1-6; D is undetermined. The germline V gene encodes CDR1 MNHNS and CDR2 SASEGT. The CDR3 is 14 amino acids. V was shortened by 7 bases and J by 0 bases, with 7 bases between the two germline ends. The CDR3 sequence: CASTASSYNSPLHF. The CDR3 nucleotides read TGTGCCAGCACCGCGAGCTCCTATAATTCACCCCTCCACTTT.

V usage is TRBV4-1 and J usage is TRBJ2-5; D gene uncertain. The CDR3 has 13 residues. The V and J ends lost 1 base and 5 bases respectively, with 8 bases between them. Germline V gives CDR1 MGHRA, CDR2 YSYEKL. DNA for the CDR3: TGCGCCAGCAGCCAAGTCGTGGCGGAGACCCAGTACTTC. This gives the protein CASSQVVAETQYF.

The V call is TRBV6-6, the J call TRBJ2-2; D is possibly TRBD2 (6 bases). V was cut by 2 bases and J by 1 base, with 11 bases left in between. The length of the CDR3 is 16 residues. Germline-derived CDR1 and CDR2 are MNHNY and SVGAGI (reference sequence). In DNA, the CDR3 is TGTGCCAGCAGTTACGGAGGGACGGGGAACACCGGGGAGCTGTTTTTT. It is translated as CASSYGGTGNTGELFF.

The chain links TRBV7-8 to TRBJ1-2, with a weak D call TRBD1 (6 bases). This CDR3 region has 13 residues. Trimming left V 2 bases short and J 6 bases short, with 10 bases between. Germline loops: CDR1 SGHVS, CDR2 FQNEAQ. CDR3 DNA sequence: TGTGCCAGCAGCTTACGACAGGAAAATGGCTACACCTTC. Translation gives CASSLRQENGYTF.

The gene calls are TRBV18 and TRBJ2-7; the match to TRBD1 covers 7 bases. The CDR3 covers 15 residues. Losses at the gene ends were 0 bases for V and 7 bases for J; bases not matched to a gene: 9. Germline values: CDR1 KGHSH, CDR2 LQKENI. CDR3 sequence (DNA): TGTGCCAGCTCACCACCCTCGAGACAGGGCCTTGAGCAGTACTTC. Translated: CASSPPSRQGLEQYF.

This chain connects TRBV27 to TRBJ1-2; D is possibly TRBD1 (5 bases). Trimming pared 4 bases from V and 1 base from J, leaving 19 bases between. Looked up from germline, CDR1 is MNHEY and CDR2 is SMNVEV (reference sequence). This CDR3 has 17 residues. CDR3 DNA sequence: TGTGCCAGCAGTTGGGGACCTCTGGCCATGGGTAACTATGGCTACACCTTC. This translates into CASSWGPLAMGNYGYTF.

This clone was seen a handful of times. V and J are TRBV7-3 and TRBJ2-3; D ambiguous. Trimming took off 4 bases at V and 1 base at J, with 6 bases between the two ends. The CDR3 is made up of 13 amino acids. CDR1 and CDR2 from the germline V gene are SGHTA and FQGTGA. The CDR3 sequence: CASSSQGTDTQYF. CDR3 sequence (DNA): TGTGCCAGCAGCTCCCAAGGCACAGATACGCAGTATTTT.

The V gene is TRBV9, the J gene TRBJ2-7, with 7 bases that match TRBD2. The ends lost 3 bases at V and 4 bases at J; junction bases unmatched: 13. The CDR3 is 16 amino acids. Germline V CDR1 and CDR2: SGDLS, YYNGEE. In DNA form, the CDR3 reads TGTGCCAGCAGCGATCCCGTTGGGGGGGAGGGATACGAGCAGTACTTC. It is translated as CASSDPVGGEGYEQYF.